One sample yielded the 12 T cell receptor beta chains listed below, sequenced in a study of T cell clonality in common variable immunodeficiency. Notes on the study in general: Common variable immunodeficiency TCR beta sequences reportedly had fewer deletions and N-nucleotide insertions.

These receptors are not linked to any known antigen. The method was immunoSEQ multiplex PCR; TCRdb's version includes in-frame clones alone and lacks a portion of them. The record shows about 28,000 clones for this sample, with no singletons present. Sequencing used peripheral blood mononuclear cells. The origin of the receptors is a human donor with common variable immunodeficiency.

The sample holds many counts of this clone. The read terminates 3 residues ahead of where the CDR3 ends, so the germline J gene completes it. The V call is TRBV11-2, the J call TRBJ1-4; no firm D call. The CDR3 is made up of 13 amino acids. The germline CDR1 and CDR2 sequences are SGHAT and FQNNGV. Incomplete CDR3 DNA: TGTGCCAGCAGCTTAGCGACGGGTAGGAAA. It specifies CASSLATGRK. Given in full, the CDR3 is CASSLATGRKLFF.

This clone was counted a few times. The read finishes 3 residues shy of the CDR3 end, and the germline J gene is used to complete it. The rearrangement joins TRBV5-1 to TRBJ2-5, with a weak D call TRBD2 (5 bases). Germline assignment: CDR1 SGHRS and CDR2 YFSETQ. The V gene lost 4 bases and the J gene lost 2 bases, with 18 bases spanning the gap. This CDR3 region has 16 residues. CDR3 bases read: TGCGCCAGCAGCGCCGGACTTCGGGCGATGCAAGAGACC. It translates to CASSAGLRAMQET. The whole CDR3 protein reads CASSAGLRAMQETQYF.

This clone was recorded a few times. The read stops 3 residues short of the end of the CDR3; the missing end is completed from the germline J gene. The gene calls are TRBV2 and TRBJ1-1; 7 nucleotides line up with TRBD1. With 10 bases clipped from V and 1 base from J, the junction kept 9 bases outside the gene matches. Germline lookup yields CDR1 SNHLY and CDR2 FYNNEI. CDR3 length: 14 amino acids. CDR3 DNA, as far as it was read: TGTGCCACCAAAAACCGACAGGGGAACACTGAA. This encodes CATKNRQGNTE. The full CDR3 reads CATKNRQGNTEAFF.

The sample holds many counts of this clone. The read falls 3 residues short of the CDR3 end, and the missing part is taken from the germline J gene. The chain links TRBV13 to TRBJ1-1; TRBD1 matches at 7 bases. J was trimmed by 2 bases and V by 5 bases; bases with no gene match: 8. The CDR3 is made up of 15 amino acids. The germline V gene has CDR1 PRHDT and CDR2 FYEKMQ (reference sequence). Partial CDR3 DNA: TGTGCCAGCAGCATTCCGACAGGGATCAACACTGAA. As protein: CASSIPTGINTE. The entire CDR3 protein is CASSIPTGINTEAFF. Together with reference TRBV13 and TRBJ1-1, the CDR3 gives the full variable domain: AAGVIQSPRHLIKEKRETATLKCYPIPRHDTVYWYQQGPGQDPQFLISFYEKMQSDKGSIPDRFSAQQFSDYHSELNMSSLELGDSALYFCASSIPTGINTEAFFGQGTRLTVV.

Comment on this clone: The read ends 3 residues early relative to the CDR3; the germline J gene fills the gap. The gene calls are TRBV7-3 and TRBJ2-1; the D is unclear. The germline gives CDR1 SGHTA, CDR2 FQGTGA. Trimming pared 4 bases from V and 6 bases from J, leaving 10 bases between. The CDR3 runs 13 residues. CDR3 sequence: CASSSMAVNEQFF. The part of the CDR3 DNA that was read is TGTGCCAGCAGCTCTATGGCGGTCAATGAG.

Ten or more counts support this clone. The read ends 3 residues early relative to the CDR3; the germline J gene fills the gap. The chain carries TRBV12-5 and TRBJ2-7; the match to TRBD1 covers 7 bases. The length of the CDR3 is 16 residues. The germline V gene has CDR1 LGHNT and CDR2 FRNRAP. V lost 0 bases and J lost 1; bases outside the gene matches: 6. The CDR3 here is CASGLVRAGGSYEQYF. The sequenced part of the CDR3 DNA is TGTGCTAGTGGTTTGGTACGGGCAGGGGGTTCCTACGAG.

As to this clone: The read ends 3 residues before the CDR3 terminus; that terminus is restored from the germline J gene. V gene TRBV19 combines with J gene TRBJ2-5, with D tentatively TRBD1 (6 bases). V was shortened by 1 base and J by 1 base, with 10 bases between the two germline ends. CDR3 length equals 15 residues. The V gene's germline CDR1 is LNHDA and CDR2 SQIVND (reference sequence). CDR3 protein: CASSIVAQGQETQYF. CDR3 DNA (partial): TGTGCCAGTAGTATAGTAGCACAGGGCCAAGAGACC. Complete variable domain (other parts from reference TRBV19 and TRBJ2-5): DGGITQSPKYLFRKEGQNVTLSCEQNLNHDAMYWYRQDPGQGLRLIYYSQIVNDFQKGDIAEGYSVSREKKESFPLTVTSAQKNPTAFYLCASSIVAQGQETQYFGPGTRLLVL.

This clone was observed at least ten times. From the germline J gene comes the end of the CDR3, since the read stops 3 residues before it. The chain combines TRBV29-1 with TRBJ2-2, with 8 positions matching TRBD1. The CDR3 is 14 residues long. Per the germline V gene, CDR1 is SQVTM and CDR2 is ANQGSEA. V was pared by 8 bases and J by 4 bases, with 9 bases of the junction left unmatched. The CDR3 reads CSLGQGYGTGELFF. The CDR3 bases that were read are TGCAGCCTAGGACAGGGCTACGGCACCGGGGAG.

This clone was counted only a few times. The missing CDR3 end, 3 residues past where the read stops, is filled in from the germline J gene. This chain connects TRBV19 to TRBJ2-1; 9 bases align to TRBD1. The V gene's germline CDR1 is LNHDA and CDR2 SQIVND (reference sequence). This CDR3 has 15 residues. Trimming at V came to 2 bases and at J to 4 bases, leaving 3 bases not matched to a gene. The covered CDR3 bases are TGTGCCAGTAGTATAATCGGGACAGGGTACAATGAG. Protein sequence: CASSIIGTGYNE. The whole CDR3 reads CASSIIGTGYNEQFF.

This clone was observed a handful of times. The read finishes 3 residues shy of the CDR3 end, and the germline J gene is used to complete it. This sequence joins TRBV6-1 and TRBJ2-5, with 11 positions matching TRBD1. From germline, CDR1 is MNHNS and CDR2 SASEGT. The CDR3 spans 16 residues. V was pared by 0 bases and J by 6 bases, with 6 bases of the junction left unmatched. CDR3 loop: CASSEAWTGGLKTQYF. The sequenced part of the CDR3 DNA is TGTGCCAGCAGTGAAGCATGGACAGGGGGCTTAAAGACC.

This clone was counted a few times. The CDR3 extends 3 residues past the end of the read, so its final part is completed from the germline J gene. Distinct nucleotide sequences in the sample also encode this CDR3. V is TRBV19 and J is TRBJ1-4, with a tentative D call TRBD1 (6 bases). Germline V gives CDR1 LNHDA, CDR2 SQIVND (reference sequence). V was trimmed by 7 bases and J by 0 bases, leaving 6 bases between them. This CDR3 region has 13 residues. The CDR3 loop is CASKGATNEKLFF. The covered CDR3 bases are TGTGCCAGTAAGGGGGCAACTAATGAAAAA.

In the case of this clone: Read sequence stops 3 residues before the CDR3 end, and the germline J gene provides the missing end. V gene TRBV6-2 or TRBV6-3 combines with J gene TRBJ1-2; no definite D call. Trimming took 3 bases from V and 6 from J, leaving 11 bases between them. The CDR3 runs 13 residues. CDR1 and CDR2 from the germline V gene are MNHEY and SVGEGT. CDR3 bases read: TGTGCCAGCAGTTATCTCGGGGTTGATGGC. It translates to CASSYLGVDG. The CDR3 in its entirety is CASSYLGVDGYTF.